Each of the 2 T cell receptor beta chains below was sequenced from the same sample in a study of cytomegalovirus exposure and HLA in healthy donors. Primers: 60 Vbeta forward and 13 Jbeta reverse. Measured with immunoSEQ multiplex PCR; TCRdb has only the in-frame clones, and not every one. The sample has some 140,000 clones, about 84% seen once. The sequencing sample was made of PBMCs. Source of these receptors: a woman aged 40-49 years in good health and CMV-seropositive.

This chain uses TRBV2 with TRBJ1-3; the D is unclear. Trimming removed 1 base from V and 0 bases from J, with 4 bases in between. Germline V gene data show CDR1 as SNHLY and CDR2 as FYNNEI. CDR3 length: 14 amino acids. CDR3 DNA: TGTGCCAGCAGTGAAGAGAGCTCTGGAAACACCATATATTTT. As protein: CASSEESSGNTIYF. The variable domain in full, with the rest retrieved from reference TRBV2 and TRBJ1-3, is EPEVTQTPSHQVTQMGQEVILRCVPISNHLYFYWYRQILGQKVEFLVSFYNNEISEKSEIFDDQFSVERPDGSNFTLKIRSTKLEDSAMYFCASSEESSGNTIYFGEGSWLTVV.

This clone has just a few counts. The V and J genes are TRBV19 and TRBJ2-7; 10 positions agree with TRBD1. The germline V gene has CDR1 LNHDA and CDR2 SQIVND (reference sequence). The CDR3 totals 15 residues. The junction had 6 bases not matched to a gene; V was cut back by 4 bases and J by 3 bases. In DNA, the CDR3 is TGTGCCAGTAGTACTGCCGGGACAGGGGACTACGAGCAGTACTTC. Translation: CASSTAGTGDYEQYF.